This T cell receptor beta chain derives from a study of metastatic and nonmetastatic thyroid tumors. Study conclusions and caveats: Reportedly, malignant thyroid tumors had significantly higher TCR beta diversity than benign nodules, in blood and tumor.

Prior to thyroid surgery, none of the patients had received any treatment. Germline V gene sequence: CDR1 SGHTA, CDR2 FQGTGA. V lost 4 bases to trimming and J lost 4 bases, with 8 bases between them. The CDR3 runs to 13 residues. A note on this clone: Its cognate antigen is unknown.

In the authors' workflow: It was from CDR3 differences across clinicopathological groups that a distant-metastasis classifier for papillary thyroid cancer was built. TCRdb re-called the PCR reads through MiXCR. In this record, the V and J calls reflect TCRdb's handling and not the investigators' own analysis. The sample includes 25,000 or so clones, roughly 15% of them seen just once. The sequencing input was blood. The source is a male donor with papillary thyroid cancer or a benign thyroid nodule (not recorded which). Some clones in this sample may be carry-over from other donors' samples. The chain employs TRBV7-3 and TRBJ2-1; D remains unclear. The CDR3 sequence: CASSSYSYNEQFF. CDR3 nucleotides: TGTGCCAGCAGCTCCTACTCATACAATGAGCAGTTCTTC.